This T cell receptor beta chain stems from a study of T cells after yellow fever vaccination. Study in general: Where fractions had low cell numbers, libraries were prepared from them with the SMART-Seq v4 Ultra Low Input RNA kit. Notes on the study in general: Although most clonotypes did not, a small share appeared in both CD4 and CD8 compartments. Reappearing after the booster were most of the clones from primary vaccination (about 96% CD4, 88% CD8).

Unmatched junction bases numbered 11, after V lost 5 bases and J lost 10 bases. Germline V gene lookup returns CDR1 SGHTA and CDR2 FQGNSA. This CDR3 spans 15 amino acids. In TCRdb, the 5' RACE reads were re-called with MiXCR into one record per CDR3 protein. Here the sample spans 200,000 to 300,000 distinct CDR3 sequences, around 6.7% being singletons. Worth noting for this clonotype: Its antigen remains unidentified.

This TCR was sampled from a young man who received the YFV17D yellow fever vaccine. The chain joins TRBV7-2 to TRBJ2-4, with 10 bases lining up with TRBD2. Sequenced here: CD4+ T cells sorted from PBMCs, sampled on the day of the yellow fever booster vaccination. CDR3 in amino acids: CASSPRPSGSIIQYF. As DNA, the CDR3 is TGTGCCAGCAGCCCACGTCCTAGCGGGAGTATTATTCAGTACTTC.